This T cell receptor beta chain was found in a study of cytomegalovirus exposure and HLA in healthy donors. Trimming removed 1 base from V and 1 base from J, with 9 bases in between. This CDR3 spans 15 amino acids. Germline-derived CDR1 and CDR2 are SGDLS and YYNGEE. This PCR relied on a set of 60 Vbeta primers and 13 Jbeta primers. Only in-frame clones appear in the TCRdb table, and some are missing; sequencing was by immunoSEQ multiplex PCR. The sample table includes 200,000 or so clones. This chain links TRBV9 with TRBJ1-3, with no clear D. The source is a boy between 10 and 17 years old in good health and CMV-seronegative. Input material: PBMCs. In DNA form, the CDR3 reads TGTGCCAGCAGCGTAACCGGGGAATCTGGAAACACCATATATTTT. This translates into CASSVTGESGNTIYF.